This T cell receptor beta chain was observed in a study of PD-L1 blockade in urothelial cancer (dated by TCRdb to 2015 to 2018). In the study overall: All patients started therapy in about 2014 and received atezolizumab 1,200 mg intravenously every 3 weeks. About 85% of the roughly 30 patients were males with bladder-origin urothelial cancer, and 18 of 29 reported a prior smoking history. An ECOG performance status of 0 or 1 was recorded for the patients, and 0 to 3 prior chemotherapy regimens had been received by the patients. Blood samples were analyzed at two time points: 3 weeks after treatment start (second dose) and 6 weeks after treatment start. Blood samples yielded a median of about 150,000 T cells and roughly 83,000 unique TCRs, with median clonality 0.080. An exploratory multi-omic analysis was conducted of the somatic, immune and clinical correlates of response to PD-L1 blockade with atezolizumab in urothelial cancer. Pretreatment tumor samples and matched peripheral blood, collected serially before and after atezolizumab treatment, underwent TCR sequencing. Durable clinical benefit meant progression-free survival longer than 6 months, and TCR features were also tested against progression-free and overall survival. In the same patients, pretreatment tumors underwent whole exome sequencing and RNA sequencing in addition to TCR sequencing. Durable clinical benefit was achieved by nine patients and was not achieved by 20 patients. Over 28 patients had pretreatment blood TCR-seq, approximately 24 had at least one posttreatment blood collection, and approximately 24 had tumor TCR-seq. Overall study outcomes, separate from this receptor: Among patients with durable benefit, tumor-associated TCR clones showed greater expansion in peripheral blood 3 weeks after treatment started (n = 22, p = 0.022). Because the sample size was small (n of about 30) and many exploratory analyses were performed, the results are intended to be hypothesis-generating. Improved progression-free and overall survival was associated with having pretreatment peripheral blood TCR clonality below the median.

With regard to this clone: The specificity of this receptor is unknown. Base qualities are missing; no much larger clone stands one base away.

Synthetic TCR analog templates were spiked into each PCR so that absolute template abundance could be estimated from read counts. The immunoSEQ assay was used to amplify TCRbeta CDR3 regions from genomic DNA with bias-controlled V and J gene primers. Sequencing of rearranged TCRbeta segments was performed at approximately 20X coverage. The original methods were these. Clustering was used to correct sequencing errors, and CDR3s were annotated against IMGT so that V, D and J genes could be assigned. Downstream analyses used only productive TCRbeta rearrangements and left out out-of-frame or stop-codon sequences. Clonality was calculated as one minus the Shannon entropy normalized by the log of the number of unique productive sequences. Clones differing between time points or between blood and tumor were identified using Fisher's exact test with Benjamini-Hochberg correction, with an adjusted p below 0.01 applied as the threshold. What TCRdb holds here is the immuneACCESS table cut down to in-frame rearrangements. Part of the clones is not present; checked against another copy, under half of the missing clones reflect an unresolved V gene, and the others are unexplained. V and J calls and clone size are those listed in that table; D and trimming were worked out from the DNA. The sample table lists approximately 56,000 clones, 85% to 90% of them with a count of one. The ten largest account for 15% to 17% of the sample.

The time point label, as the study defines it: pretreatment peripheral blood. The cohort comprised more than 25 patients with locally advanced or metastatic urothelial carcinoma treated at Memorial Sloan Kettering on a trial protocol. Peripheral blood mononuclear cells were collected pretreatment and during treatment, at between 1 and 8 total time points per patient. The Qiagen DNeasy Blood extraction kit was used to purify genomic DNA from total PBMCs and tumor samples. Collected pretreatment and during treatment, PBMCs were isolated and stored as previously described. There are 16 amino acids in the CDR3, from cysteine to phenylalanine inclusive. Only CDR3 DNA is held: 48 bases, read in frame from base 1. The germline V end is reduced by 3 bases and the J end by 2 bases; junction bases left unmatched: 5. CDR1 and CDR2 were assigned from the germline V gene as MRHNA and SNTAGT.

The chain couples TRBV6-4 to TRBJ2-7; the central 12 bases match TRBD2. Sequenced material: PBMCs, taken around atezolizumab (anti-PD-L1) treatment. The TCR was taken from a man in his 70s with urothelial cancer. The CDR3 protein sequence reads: CASSDATSGSTYEQYF. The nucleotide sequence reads TGTGCCAGCAGTGATGCGACTAGCGGGAGCACCTACGAGCAGTACTTC.